This record concerns one T cell receptor beta chain sequence. Its antigen is unknown. Nothing much larger sits one base from this clone, and base qualities are not available. At one collaborating source in Seattle, patients were enrolled during active infection and were followed longitudinally through the course of disease. Collaborating institutions collected whole blood in K2EDTA tubes following their own protocols. For TCRbeta analysis, collaborators shipped samples in one of three forms: frozen whole blood, isolated PBMCs, or DNA extracted from either of those sample types. Its CDR3 holds 13 amino acids, cysteine through phenylalanine. Only the CDR3 portion is preserved as DNA: 39 bases, with reading frame beginning at the first base. V is clipped by 2 bases and J by 0 bases, and the sequence between their germline boundaries is 4 bases long. The germline V gene (reference sequence) provides CDR1 LNHDA and CDR2 SQIVND.

The data stem from a study of blood T cell repertoires in COVID-19 (dated by TCRdb to about 2020). Concerning the study at large: Samples from collaborators originated in the United States, Italy and Spain and spanned both the acute and convalescent phases of COVID-19. A freely available public database, intended as a resource for researchers studying the immune response to SARS-CoV-2, is where the repertoires were released. Sample metadata almost always included a de-identified subject ID, COVID-19 status, age in years and sex. Samples came from the ongoing ImmuneRACE study (first 160 participants) plus 1,254 subjects from 6 global collaborators. The material from the prospective study consisted of cDNA or gDNA derived from T cells, B-cell-depleted T cells, or PBMCs. Where HLA class I and class II types were available, the types were taken from metadata supplied by the sample provider, not from assay-based typing. The dataset comprised deeply sampled blood TCRbeta repertoires from subjects exposed to, actively infected with, or recovered from COVID-19. Results and caveats for the whole study, not just this receptor: Clinical and demographic metadata were provided uncurated, with the amount varying by source and participant.

TCRbeta CDR3 regions were amplified from genomic DNA using the immunoSEQ Assay, a bias-controlled multiplex PCR. The published analysis was carried out like this. The number of nucleated cells in each sample was estimated by amplification of reference gene primers within the assay. To quantify the absolute abundance of each unique TCRbeta CDR3 rearrangement, sequence reads were collapsed and filtered. For each sample, productive Simpson clonality was calculated by taking the square root of Simpson's diversity index across productive rearrangements. Sourced from immuneACCESS, this table was stored by TCRdb with only in-frame sequences that have V and J called. A share of the clones is absent; for the studies checked, an unresolved V gene accounts for under half, and the remainder has no known explanation. V, J and clone size derive from that table, while D and trimming were established from the DNA sequence. Counted in this sample were about 250,000 clones; approximately 85% of them appeared once. About 0.9% of the sample lies in the top ten.

The specimen sequenced was peripheral blood. The chain is made from TRBV19 and TRBJ1-1; the D gene lacks a confident call. The source of this sequence is a human donor with COVID-19, enrolled during active disease. The donor label of this sample is uncertain. The CDR3 amino acid sequence is: CASSIWLNTEAFF. The nucleotide sequence reads as follows: TGTGCCAGTAGTATATGGCTGAACACTGAAGCTTTCTTT.